The 10 T cell receptor beta chains below come from one sample, sequenced in a study of T cells after yellow fever vaccination. Each CDR3 protein is one row after TCRdb ran MiXCR on the 5' RACE reads. Among approximately 450,000 distinct CDR3 sequences listed, approximately 18% were seen once. The sequencing used PBMCs, collected before the yellow fever booster vaccination. All receptors come from a man aged 18 to 29 who received the YFV17D yellow fever vaccine.

This clonotype was seen a handful of times. This chain links TRBV12-3 or TRBV12-4 with TRBJ1-1, with a weak D call TRBD1 (6 bases). The ends were cut back, 6 bases at V and 0 bases at J, with 11 bases in the middle. This CDR3 comprises 14 residues. CDR3: CASRGNRVNTEAFF. CDR3 sequence (DNA): TGTGCCAGCAGAGGTAACAGGGTGAACACTGAAGCTTTCTTT.

This clonotype was seen a handful of times. Mismatch with germline at one junction end may stem from a read error. The genes are TRBV20-1 and TRBJ2-5; D is uncertain. The CDR3 is 12 amino acids. Germline CDR1 and CDR2: DFQATT and SNEGSKA (reference sequence). The CDR3 is CSARPEQDTQYF. The CDR3 bases are TGCAGTGCTAGACCGGAACAAGATACCCAGTACTTC.

The chain links TRBV27 to TRBJ2-1, with 12 positions matching TRBD2. Germline-derived CDR1 and CDR2 are MNHEY and SMNVEV (reference sequence). The CDR3 consists of 14 residues. V gave up 5 bases and J gave up 8 bases; unmatched junction bases: 4. This CDR3 reads CASSLAGGRHEQFF. In DNA, the CDR3 is TGTGCCAGCAGTCTAGCGGGGGGGAGGCATGAGCAGTTCTTC.

This clonotype was counted between two and nine times. The chain links TRBV29-1 to TRBJ2-5, with 8 positions matching TRBD1. The V gene end was trimmed by 2 bases and the J gene end by 4 bases; junction bases not matched to a gene: 9. Germline lookup yields CDR1 SQVTM and CDR2 ANQGSEA. This CDR3 has 15 residues. CDR3 amino acids: CSVERAGGQRETQYF. The CDR3 bases are TGCAGCGTTGAAAGGGCAGGGGGCCAGAGAGAGACCCAGTACTTC. Combining the CDR3 with reference TRBV29-1 and TRBJ2-5 gives the whole variable domain SAVISQKPSRDICQRGTSLTIQCQVDSQVTMMFWYRQQPGQSLTLIATANQGSEATYESGFVIDKFPISRPNLTFSTLTVSNMSPEDSSIYLCSVERAGGQRETQYFGPGTRLLVL.

The V call is TRBV7-9, the J call TRBJ2-2; D possibly uses TRBD1 or TRBD2 (5 bases each). The V and J ends lost 0 bases and 0 bases respectively, with 11 bases between them. Germline CDR1 reads SEHNR; CDR2 reads FQNEAQ (reference sequence). CDR3 length: 17 residues. The CDR3 sequence: CASSLAGRQSNTGELFF. The CDR3 DNA follows: TGTGCCAGCAGCTTAGCGGGGAGACAGTCGAACACCGGGGAGCTGTTTTTT.

The rearrangement links TRBV20-1 to TRBJ2-4; unclear D gene. The CDR3 length is 15 residues. Per the germline V gene, CDR1 is DFQATT and CDR2 is SNEGSKA (reference sequence). V shed 0 bases and J shed 0 bases, with 9 bases lying between them. The CDR3 loop reads CSAREAQLAKNIQYF. The CDR3 DNA follows: TGCAGTGCTAGAGAGGCCCAGCTAGCCAAAAACATTCAGTACTTC.

The CDR3 nucleotides read TGCGCCAGCAGCCAAGAGGACAGGGCTAACTATGGCTACACCTTC. This gives the protein CASSQEDRANYGYTF. The chain employs TRBV4-1 and TRBJ1-2; 8 bases agree with TRBD1. The CDR3 length is 15 residues. With 0 bases clipped from V and 0 bases from J, the junction kept 0 bases outside the gene matches. Germline V gene sequence: CDR1 MGHRA, CDR2 YSYEKL.

This clonotype was recorded a few times. The rearrangement joins TRBV4-3 to TRBJ2-7; 10 bases line up with TRBD1. CDR1 and CDR2 from the germline V gene are LGHNA and YSLEER. CDR3 length: 14 residues. Losses at the gene ends were 4 bases for V and 4 bases for J; bases not matched to a gene: 4. The CDR3 loop reads CASSPGQGVYEQYV. As DNA, the CDR3 is TGCGCCAGCAGCCCTGGACAGGGGGTATACGAGCAGTACGTC.

This chain connects TRBV11-2 to TRBJ2-2, with 9 nucleotides matching TRBD1. In germline, CDR1 is SGHAT, CDR2 FQNNGV. The junction had 9 bases not matched to a gene; V was cut back by 4 bases and J by 3 bases. The CDR3 is 17 residues long. The CDR3: CASSSIRDRVYTGELFF. Here the CDR3 DNA reads TGTGCCAGCAGCTCGATCCGGGACAGGGTTTACACCGGGGAGCTGTTTTTT.

The chain links TRBV5-1 to TRBJ1-5; the match to TRBD1 covers 9 bases. CDR3 length: 15 amino acids. Germline V gene lookup returns CDR1 SGHRS and CDR2 YFSETQ. The ends lost 2 bases at V and 3 bases at J; junction bases unmatched: 3. The CDR3 coding sequence is TGCGCCAGCAGCTTCACAGGGGGCCACAATCAGCCCCAGCATTTT. Residues: CASSFTGGHNQPQHF.